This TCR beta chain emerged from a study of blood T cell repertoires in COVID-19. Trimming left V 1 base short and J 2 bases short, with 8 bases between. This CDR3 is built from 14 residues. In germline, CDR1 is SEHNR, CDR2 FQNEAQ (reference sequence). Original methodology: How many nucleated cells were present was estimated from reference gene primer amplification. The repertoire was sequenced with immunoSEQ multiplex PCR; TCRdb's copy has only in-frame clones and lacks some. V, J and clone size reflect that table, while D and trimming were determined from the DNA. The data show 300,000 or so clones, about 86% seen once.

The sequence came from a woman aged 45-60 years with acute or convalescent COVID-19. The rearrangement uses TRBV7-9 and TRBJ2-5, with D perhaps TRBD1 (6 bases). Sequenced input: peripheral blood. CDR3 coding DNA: TGTGCCAGCAGCTTAGTGGGGGCTCAAGAGACCCAGTACTTC. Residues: CASSLVGAQETQYF.